One and the same sample provided the 25 T cell receptor beta chains below, sequenced in a study of blood T cells in healthy people across ages. Through a sample-barcoded 5' primer and a J-beta primer mix, a second PCR was run for roughly 7 to 12 cycles. TCRdb reanalysed the 5' RACE reads using MiXCR and keeps one entry per CDR3 protein. The top ten clones hold roughly 7.7% of a sample with about 1.5 million distinct CDR3 sequences, approximately 42% of them seen once. The specimen was blood. All receptors come from a woman aged 18-35 years in good health.

This clonotype was observed a few times. This chain connects TRBV20-1 to TRBJ2-5; 11 bases fit TRBD1. The assigned J gene may be wrong: the sequence end matches TRBJ2-7 better. Germline V gives CDR1 DFQATT, CDR2 SNEGSKA (reference sequence). CDR3 length: 15 amino acids. The CDR3 here is CSARTTGTGGAEQYF. The CDR3 coding sequence is TGCAGTGCTAGGACCACCGGGACAGGGGGAGCCGAGCAGTACTTC.

This clonotype was observed a few times. V gene TRBV7-9 combines with J gene TRBJ2-5; 9 nucleotides line up with TRBD1. After removal of 4 bases from V and 6 bases from J, the junction contained 6 bases not matched to a gene. Germline assignment: CDR1 SEHNR and CDR2 FQNEAQ (reference sequence). The CDR3 is 14 amino acids. The CDR3 DNA is TGTGCCAGCAGCTCTGGACAGGGGATAAAGACCCAGTACTTC. This gives the protein CASSSGQGIKTQYF.

The chain couples TRBV7-3 to TRBJ2-5, with D perhaps matching TRBD1 (8 bases). The assigned J gene may be wrong: the sequence end matches TRBJ2-7 better. Germline V gene sequence: CDR1 SGHTA, CDR2 FQGTGA. CDR3 length equals 13 residues. In nucleotides, the CDR3 is TGTGCCAGCAGCATGGACAGGGAGGGCGAGCAGTACTTC. Translation gives CASSMDREGEQYF.

The chain has TRBV28 and TRBJ1-5; a weak D match, TRBD1 (5 bases). Germline assignment: CDR1 MDHEN and CDR2 SYDVKM. This CDR3 comprises 15 residues. V lost 2 bases and J lost 1, with 9 bases in between. The chain's CDR3 is CASSLMTASNQPQHF. The CDR3 nucleotides read TGTGCCAGCAGTTTAATGACAGCCAGCAATCAGCCCCAGCATTTT. The whole variable domain, remainder taken from reference TRBV28 and TRBJ1-5, is DVKVTQSSRYLVKRTGEKVFLECVQDMDHENMFWYRQDPGLGLRLIYFSYDVKMKEKGDIPEGYSVSREKKERFSLILESASTNQTSMYLCASSLMTASNQPQHFGDGTRLSIL.

The chain carries TRBV12-3 or TRBV12-4 and TRBJ2-5; TRBD1 agrees at 7 bases. CDR3 length: 15 amino acids. After removal of 5 bases from V and 11 bases from J, the junction contained 17 bases not matched to a gene. Here the CDR3 reads CASSRQGSGYNEQYF. The DNA for the CDR3 is TGTGCCAGCAGTCGACAGGGATCAGGCTACAATGAGCAGTACTTC.

This clonotype showed up just a few times. The gene calls are TRBV6-5 and TRBJ1-6; 7 bases align to TRBD1. The CDR3 runs to 16 residues. Trimming at V came to 9 bases and at J to 6 bases, leaving 14 bases not matched to a gene. CDR1 MNHEY and CDR2 SVGAGI come from the germline V gene. The DNA of the CDR3 is TGTGCCAGTTACAGGGGCATGCCGGGCTCTAATTCACCCCTCCACTTT. Translated: CASYRGMPGSNSPLHF.

This clonotype was counted only a few times. V is TRBV2 and J is TRBJ2-4; D may correspond to TRBD1 or TRBD2 (5 bases each). This CDR3 comprises 13 residues. V shed 11 bases and J shed 3 bases, with 14 bases lying between them. Germline V lookup: CDR1 SNHLY, CDR2 FYNNEI. The CDR3 sequence: CALGLGGKNIQYF. CDR3 coding DNA: TGTGCCCTGGGGCTAGGAGGCAAAAACATTCAGTACTTC. The full variable domain, its missing parts supplied by reference TRBV2 and TRBJ2-4, is EPEVTQTPSHQVTQMGQEVILRCVPISNHLYFYWYRQILGQKVEFLVSFYNNEISEKSEIFDDQFSVERPDGSNFTLKIRSTKLEDSAMYFCALGLGGKNIQYFGAGTRLSVL.

The chain combines TRBV21-1 with TRBJ2-7. TRBV21-1 is a listed pseudogene. This CDR3 region has 15 residues. The CDR3 coding sequence is TGTGCCAGCAGCCGAGCGGGAGGGAACGCCTACGAGCAGTGCTTC. It codes for CASSRAGGNAYEQCF.

V usage is TRBV4-1 and J usage is TRBJ2-1; D possibly corresponds to TRBD1 (5 bases). This CDR3 is built from 14 residues. The germline V gene encodes CDR1 MGHRA and CDR2 YSYEKL. V was clipped by 2 bases and J by 5 bases, with 10 bases between them. The CDR3, as DNA: TGCGCCAGCAGCCAACCCAGGGAAGACAATGAGCAGTTCTTC. Protein product: CASSQPREDNEQFF.

The chain recombines TRBV3-1 with TRBJ1-3; D uncertain. The CDR3 is 18 amino acids. The germline V and J ends were trimmed by 4 bases and 0 bases, with 19 bases remaining between them. Germline loops: CDR1 LGHDT, CDR2 YNNKEL (reference sequence). Here the CDR3 DNA reads TGTGCCAGCAGCCCACCCATCGGACGGGCGAGCTCTGGAAACACCATATATTTT. The encoded protein is CASSPPIGRASSGNTIYF.

This clonotype was detected once. The chain links TRBV27 to TRBJ2-1; unclear D gene. Trimming cost V 5 bases and J 2 bases, with 19 bases left between them. The CDR3 contains 17 residues. Germline CDR1 is MNHEY and CDR2 is SMNVEV (reference sequence). The CDR3 spells CASSPFPLGGAYNEQFF. The CDR3, as DNA: TGTGCCAGCAGTCCATTCCCCCTAGGCGGAGCCTACAATGAGCAGTTCTTC.

This clonotype was seen a handful of times. The V call is TRBV7-2, the J call TRBJ2-1; no definite D call. Trimming pared 4 bases from V and 13 bases from J, leaving 11 bases between. CDR1 SGHTA and CDR2 FQGNSA come from the germline V gene. This CDR3 has 11 amino acids. Here the CDR3 DNA reads TGTGCCAGCAGCTCCGGGCATCGTCAGTTCTTC. Residues: CASSSGHRQFF. The whole variable domain, filled in from reference TRBV7-2 and TRBJ2-1, reads GAGVSQSPSNKVTEKGKDVELRCDPISGHTALYWYRQSLGQGLEFLIYFQGNSAPDKSGLPSDRFSAERTGGSVSTLTIQRTQQEDSAVYLCASSSGHRQFFGPGTRLTVL.

The chain links TRBV5-6 to TRBJ2-1; no reliable D call. V gave up 0 bases and J gave up 3 bases, with 13 bases separating them. Per the germline V gene, CDR1 is SGHDT and CDR2 is YYEEEE. This CDR3 comprises 16 residues. The CDR3 region has the DNA TGTGCCAGCAGCTTGGAGCGCCGTTCGGACTACAATGAGCAGTTCTTC. Residues: CASSLERRSDYNEQFF.

This clonotype showed up just a few times. The rearrangement joins TRBV21-1 to TRBJ2-7; TRBD2 was called by the table and not checked on the DNA. TRBV21-1 corresponds to a pseudogene. This CDR3 has 15 residues. Written as DNA, the CDR3 is TGTGCCAGCAGCACAGTAGCGGGAGAGGAATACGAGCAGTACTTC. Translating it yields CASSTVAGEEYEQYF.

This clonotype was seen more than once but under ten times. The V call is TRBV6-6, the J call TRBJ2-5; D is uncertain. V was cut by 0 bases and J by 3 bases, with 11 bases left in between. This CDR3 is built from 15 residues. Looked up from germline, CDR1 is MNHNY and CDR2 is SVGAGI (reference sequence). CDR3 DNA: TGTGCCAGCAGTTACTCGCTTGGGAAAAAAGAGACCCAGTACTTC. Translated: CASSYSLGKKETQYF.

The table lists this clonotype with a few counts. V gene TRBV20-1 combines with J gene TRBJ1-1; D is ambiguous. Germline V lookup: CDR1 DFQATT, CDR2 SNEGSKA (reference sequence). The CDR3 extends over 13 amino acids. The V end was cut by 6 bases, the J end by 1 base, with 12 bases between. The CDR3 region has the DNA TGCAGTGCCGCAGCCGGCCCGAACACTGAAGCTTTCTTT. Amino acids: CSAAAGPNTEAFF.

This clonotype was seen only a few times. This sequence joins TRBV6-5 and TRBJ1-2, with no clear D. V was cut by 2 bases and J by 8 bases, with 12 bases left in between. CDR3 size: 13 residues. From germline, CDR1 is MNHEY and CDR2 SVGAGI. The CDR3 region is CASSYDLLGGYTF. The CDR3 region has the DNA TGTGCCAGCAGTTACGACCTCCTTGGGGGCTACACCTTC.

This clonotype turned up a few times. The chain combines TRBV10-2 with TRBJ1-6, with D tentatively TRBD1 (6 bases). V was cut by 0 bases and J by 9 bases, with 12 bases left in between. In germline, CDR1 is WSHSY, CDR2 SAAADI. CDR3 size: 15 residues. CDR3 sequence reads: CASSESLRGSSPLHF. CDR3 DNA: TGCGCCAGCAGTGAGTCGCTCAGGGGAAGTTCACCCCTCCACTTT.

This rearrangement joins TRBV20-1 to TRBJ1-1, with D unclear. Per the germline V gene, CDR1 is DFQATT and CDR2 is SNEGSKA (reference sequence). V gave up 4 bases and J gave up 5 bases, with 11 bases separating them. This CDR3 has 12 residues. CDR3 nucleotide sequence: TGCAGTGCTAAAACTGACATGACTGAAGCTTTCTTT. It is translated as CSAKTDMTEAFF.

The gene calls are TRBV5-1 and TRBJ2-7; D possibly matches TRBD1 or TRBD2 (5 bases each). Germline CDR1 SGHRS, CDR2 YFSETQ. The CDR3 covers 14 residues. V dropped 3 bases and J dropped 2 bases, with 12 bases sitting between them. CDR3 loop: CASSSRDGTYEQYF. The CDR3 bases are TGCGCCAGCAGCTCACGGGACGGAACCTACGAGCAGTACTTC.

This chain joins TRBV27 and TRBJ2-4; 9 nucleotides align to TRBD2. TRBJ2-7 explains the end of the DNA better; the J call may be wrong. The CDR3 runs to 16 residues. Per germline, CDR1 MNHEY and CDR2 SMNVEV (reference sequence). Written as DNA, the CDR3 is TGTGCCAGCAGTCCCCCGGATAGCGGGAGTCTTTTCGAGCAGTACTTC. Translated, it gives CASSPPDSGSLFEQYF.

This clonotype was seen only a few times. The DNA for the CDR3 is TGTGCCGAGAACAGGGCCCCAGGGGGCTACACCTTC. This gives the protein CAENRAPGGYTF. V usage is TRBV30 and J usage is TRBJ1-2, with D possibly matching TRBD1 (6 bases). Germline CDR1 and CDR2: GTSNPN and SVGIG (reference sequence). This CDR3 is built from 12 residues. V was pared by 8 bases and J by 8 bases, with 18 bases between.

This clonotype was seen a handful of times. V gene TRBV7-9 combines with J gene TRBJ2-5; D call uncertain. Germline CDR1 and CDR2: SEHNR and FQNEAQ (reference sequence). This CDR3 has 12 residues. Trimming removed 3 bases at V and 4 bases at J, with 6 bases between. The CDR3 sequence is CASSFEGETQYF. CDR3 coding DNA: TGTGCCAGCAGCTTTGAAGGAGAGACCCAGTACTTC.

Only a few counts were recorded for this clonotype. This chain joins TRBV20-1 and TRBJ2-7; 7 bases agree with TRBD2. The CDR3 is 15 residues long. CDR1 and CDR2 (germline): DFQATT, SNEGSKA (reference sequence). The V gene end was trimmed by 0 bases and the J gene end by 2 bases; junction bases not matched to a gene: 7. CDR3 in DNA: TGCAGTGCTAGAGATCAGACTAGCAGAACCTACGAGCAGTACTTC. Encoded protein: CSARDQTSRTYEQYF.

The V call is TRBV20-1, the J call TRBJ2-1; the match to TRBD2 covers 7 bases. The germline CDR1 and CDR2 sequences are DFQATT and SNEGSKA (reference sequence). The length of the CDR3 is 15 residues. The J segment lost 4 bases and the V segment lost 5 bases, leaving 11 bases of the junction unmatched. CDR3 DNA sequence: TGCAGTGCTCGAAACCTAGCGGAAGCTTACAATGAGCAGTTCTTC. Its protein product is CSARNLAEAYNEQFF.